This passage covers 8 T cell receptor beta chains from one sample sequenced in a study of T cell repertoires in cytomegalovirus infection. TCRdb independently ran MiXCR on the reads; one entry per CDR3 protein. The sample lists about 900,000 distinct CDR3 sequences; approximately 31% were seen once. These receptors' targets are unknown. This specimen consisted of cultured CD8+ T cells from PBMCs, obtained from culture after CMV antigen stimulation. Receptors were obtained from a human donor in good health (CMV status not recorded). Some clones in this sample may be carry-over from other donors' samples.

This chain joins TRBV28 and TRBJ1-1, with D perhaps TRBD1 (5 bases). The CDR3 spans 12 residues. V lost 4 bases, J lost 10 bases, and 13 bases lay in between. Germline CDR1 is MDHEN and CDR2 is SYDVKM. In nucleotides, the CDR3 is TGTGCCAGCAGTTCGGCCTGGGGGGGAGCTTTCTTT. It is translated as CASSSAWGGAFF.

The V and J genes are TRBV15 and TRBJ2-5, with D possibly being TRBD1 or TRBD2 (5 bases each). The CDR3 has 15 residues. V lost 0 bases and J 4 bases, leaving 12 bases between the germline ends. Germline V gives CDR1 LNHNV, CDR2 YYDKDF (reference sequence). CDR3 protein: CATSRDLGVGETQYF. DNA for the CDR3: TGTGCCACCAGCAGAGATCTGGGGGTGGGAGAGACCCAGTACTTC. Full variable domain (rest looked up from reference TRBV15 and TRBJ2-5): DAMVIQNPRYQVTQFGKPVTLSCSQTLNHNVMYWYQQKSSQAPKLLFHYYDKDFNNEADTPDNFQSRRPNTSFCFLDIRSPGLGDTAMYLCATSRDLGVGETQYFGPGTRLLVL.

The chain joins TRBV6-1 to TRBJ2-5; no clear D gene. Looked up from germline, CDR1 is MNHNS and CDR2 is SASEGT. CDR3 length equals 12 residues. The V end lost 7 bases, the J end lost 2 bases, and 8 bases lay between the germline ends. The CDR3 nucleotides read TGTGCCAGCACCACCTTTCAAGAGACCCAGTACTTC. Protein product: CASTTFQETQYF.

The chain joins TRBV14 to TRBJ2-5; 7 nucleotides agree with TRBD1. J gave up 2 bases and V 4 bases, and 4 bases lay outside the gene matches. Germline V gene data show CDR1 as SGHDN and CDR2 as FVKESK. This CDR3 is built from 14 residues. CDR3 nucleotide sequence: TGTGCCAGCAGCCGGGACAGTATTCAAGAGACCCAGTACTTC. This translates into CASSRDSIQETQYF.

CDR3 nucleotide sequence: TGTGCCAGCAGTTTTGTCTCTGGAAACACCATATATTTT. Its translation is CASSFVSGNTIYF. The chain recombines TRBV28 with TRBJ1-3; the D is unclear. V was shortened by 3 bases and J by 0 bases, with 3 bases between the two germline ends. The germline V gene encodes CDR1 MDHEN and CDR2 SYDVKM. The CDR3 runs to 13 residues. Complete variable domain (other parts from reference TRBV28 and TRBJ1-3): DVKVTQSSRYLVKRTGEKVFLECVQDMDHENMFWYRQDPGLGLRLIYFSYDVKMKEKGDIPEGYSVSREKKERFSLILESASTNQTSMYLCASSFVSGNTIYFGEGSWLTVV.

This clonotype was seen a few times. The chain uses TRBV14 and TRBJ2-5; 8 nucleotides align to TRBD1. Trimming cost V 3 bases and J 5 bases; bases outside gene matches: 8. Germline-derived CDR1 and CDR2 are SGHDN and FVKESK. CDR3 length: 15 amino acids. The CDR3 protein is CASSHWRQGIETQYF. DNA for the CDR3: TGTGCCAGCAGCCACTGGAGACAGGGGATCGAGACCCAGTACTTC.

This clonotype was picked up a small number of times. CDR3 in amino acids: CASSVGSVGDTEAFF. Here the CDR3 DNA reads TGTGCCAGCAGCGTAGGGTCCGTAGGGGACACTGAAGCTTTCTTT. J is TRBJ1-1 and V is TRBV7-9; the D gene is possibly TRBD1 (5 bases). This CDR3 comprises 15 residues. V lost 5 bases and J 3 bases, leaving 16 bases between the germline ends. The germline V gene has CDR1 SEHNR and CDR2 FQNEAQ (reference sequence).

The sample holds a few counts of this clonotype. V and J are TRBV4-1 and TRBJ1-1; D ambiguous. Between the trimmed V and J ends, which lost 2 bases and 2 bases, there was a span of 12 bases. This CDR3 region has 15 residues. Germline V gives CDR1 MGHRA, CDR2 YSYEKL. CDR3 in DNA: TGCGCCAGCAGCCAACGAATAGGGTCTAACACTGAAGCTTTCTTT. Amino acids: CASSQRIGSNTEAFF.